This T cell receptor beta chain was observed in a study of T-cell memory formation after mild COVID-19. Overall study context: Largely donor-specific sequence clusters came from a couple of donors.

Barcoded TCR alpha and TCR beta cDNA libraries with UMIs came from 5'RACE using constant-segment primers. A single record per CDR3 protein comes from TCRdb applying MiXCR to the 5' RACE reads. The sample consists of over 350,000 distinct CDR3 sequences, about 15% of them appearing once. Points from the study as a whole: Pre-infection memory harbored some responding clones, suggesting cross-reactive memory joined. Researchers report contracting CD4+ clones mostly in CM and EM, with CD8+ clones in EMRA.

Deletions cut 0 bases from V and 6 bases from J, with 15 bases between. Germline-derived CDR1 and CDR2 are SGHRS and YFSETQ. The CDR3 consists of 16 residues. This clonotype came up a few times. Its matching antigen is unknown. V gene TRBV5-1 combines with J gene TRBJ2-2, with D perhaps matching TRBD1 (6 bases). Material: PBMCs or a T cell subset sorted from them (not recorded which). The sequence was obtained from a man between 18 and 29 years old who had mild COVID-19 (a few samples of this study predate the infection). Cell type and time point are not known. The CDR3 here is CASSLDVQGTAGELFF. For the CDR3, the DNA is TGCGCCAGCAGCTTGGACGTTCAGGGGACGGCCGGGGAGCTGTTTTTT. Full variable domain (outside the CDR3, taken from reference TRBV5-1 and TRBJ2-2): KAGVTQTPRYLIKTRGQQVTLSCSPISGHRSVSWYQQTPGQGLQFLFEYFSETQRNKGNFPGRFSGRQFSNSRSEMNVSTLELGDSALYLCASSLDVQGTAGELFFGEGSRLTVL.